These 9 T cell receptor beta chains share one sample of origin, sequenced in a study of OX40 agonist ivuxolimab in advanced cancers. TCRdb's table, derived via immunoSEQ multiplex PCR, lists solely in-frame clones and lacks some. The data contain approximately 49,000 clones, 70% to 90% of them seen just once; the ten biggest clones take up roughly 9.9%. Source: CD4+ or CD8+ T cells sorted from blood, taken in a trial of the OX40 agonist ivuxolimab. These receptors all come from an adult with an advanced solid tumor such as melanoma, head and neck, liver or kidney cancer.

The rearrangement links TRBV7-9 to TRBJ2-2; maybe TRBD1 (6 bases). Looked up from germline, CDR1 is SEHNR and CDR2 is FQNEAQ (reference sequence). Trimming took off 4 bases at V and 7 bases at J, with 10 bases between the two ends. CDR3 size: 13 residues. CDR3 bases: TGTGCCAGCAGCTCTACAGGGTTCGGGGAGCTGTTTTTT. This gives the protein CASSSTGFGELFF.

J is TRBJ2-7 and V is TRBV5-1; 9 bases agree with TRBD1. CDR3 length: 14 residues. Per germline, CDR1 SGHRS and CDR2 YFSETQ. V trimming: 4 bases; J trimming: 6 bases; junction bases outside the gene matches: 8. CDR3: CASSQGQGRREQYF. The CDR3 DNA reads TGCGCCAGCAGCCAAGGACAGGGGAGGCGCGAGCAGTACTTC.

The V gene is TRBV2, the J gene TRBJ2-1, with D unresolved. With 6 bases removed from V and 9 bases from J, the gap between germline ends came to 21 bases. The V gene's germline CDR1 is SNHLY and CDR2 FYNNEI. This CDR3 has 15 residues. The DNA for the CDR3 is TGTGCCAGCAGACGAACCCCGGGCCTCTGGGGTGAGCAGTTCTTC. This sequence encodes CASRRTPGLWGEQFF.

CDR3 DNA: TGTGCCAGCAGTGACAGGTCTAACTATGGCTACACCTTC. Its translation: CASSDRSNYGYTF. The chain employs TRBV4-2 and TRBJ1-2; the D gene is possibly TRBD1 (6 bases). The CDR3 has 13 residues. V was pared by 6 bases and J by 0 bases, with 8 bases between. Germline loops: CDR1 LGHNA, CDR2 YNFKEQ.

The chain joins TRBV10-3 to TRBJ2-3, with 10 bases fitting TRBD2. CDR1 is ENHRY, CDR2 SYGVKD, per germline. The CDR3 length is 14 residues. The V and J ends lost 8 bases and 4 bases, in that order; junction bases with no gene match: 6. This CDR3 is CAIQTSGKADTQYF. CDR3 nucleotide sequence: TGTGCCATCCAAACTAGCGGGAAGGCAGATACGCAGTATTTT.

The chain links TRBV5-6 to TRBJ2-3; possibly TRBD2 for D (6 bases). Trimming took 6 bases from V and 1 from J, leaving 15 bases between them. This CDR3 has 15 residues. Germline V CDR1 and CDR2: SGHDT, YYEEEE. The CDR3 coding sequence is TGTGCCAGCACTCGGGGTAGCGGACGCACAGATACGCAGTATTTT. Protein product: CASTRGSGRTDTQYF.

This clone showed up just once. V and J are TRBV7-2 and TRBJ1-1; no reliable D call. This CDR3 has 14 amino acids. Germline V lookup: CDR1 SGHTA, CDR2 FQGNSA. The V gene lost 5 bases and the J gene lost 0 bases, with 10 bases spanning the gap. CDR3 protein: CASSKTSLNTEAFF. The CDR3 nucleotides are TGTGCCAGCAGCAAAACTTCACTGAACACTGAAGCTTTCTTT.

The V and J genes are TRBV6-1 and TRBJ1-1; no clear D. V gave up 0 bases and J gave up 0 bases, with 5 bases separating them. Germline values: CDR1 MNHNS, CDR2 SASEGT. The CDR3 runs 14 residues. CDR3 residues: CASSEAGMNTEAFF. The DNA for the CDR3 is TGTGCCAGCAGTGAAGCTGGAATGAACACTGAAGCTTTCTTT.

The V gene is TRBV9, the J gene TRBJ2-1; 7 bases agree with TRBD2. CDR3 length: 15 residues. Germline V gene lookup returns CDR1 SGDLS and CDR2 YYNGEE. J was trimmed by 2 bases and V by 0 bases; bases with no gene match: 2. The CDR3 reads CASSVERETYNEQFF. In DNA, the CDR3 is TGTGCCAGCAGCGTAGAGCGGGAAACCTACAATGAGCAGTTCTTC.